The present entry profiles one TCR beta chain with its context. Per the original methods: Amplification of reference gene primers provided the estimated nucleated cell counts. The method was immunoSEQ multiplex PCR; TCRdb's version includes in-frame clones alone and lacks a portion of them. The V and J calls and clone size were taken over from that table, and D and trimming were inferred from the DNA. The sample holds 100,000 to 150,000 clones, around 91% seen once. The junction had 16 bases not matched to a gene; V was cut back by 4 bases and J by 4 bases. CDR3 length equals 17 residues. Germline V gene sequence: CDR1 SEHNR, CDR2 FQNEAQ (reference sequence). The data belong to a study of blood T cell repertoires in COVID-19. Looking at the study overall: The origin of the acute and convalescent COVID-19 samples was the United States, Italy and Spain. In each case, the material was cDNA or gDNA derived from T cells, B-cell-depleted T cells, or PBMCs.

The sequenced sample was peripheral blood. The chain links TRBV7-9 to TRBJ2-7, with 7 bases lining up with TRBD1. This TCR came from a man aged 70-80 years with active or convalescent COVID-19. The CDR3 protein is CASSWYRGMALGYEQYF. Written as DNA, the CDR3 is TGTGCCAGCAGCTGGTACAGGGGAATGGCCCTTGGTTACGAGCAGTACTTC.